The clone carrying this TCR beta chain was detected ten times or more. Its antigen is as yet unknown. This entry belongs to a study of CD8 T cells in ankylosing spondylitis. The V gene's germline CDR1 is SGHNT and CDR2 YYREEE (reference sequence). V dropped 4 bases and J dropped 4; count of bases not matched to a gene: 11. The CDR3 is 15 residues long. For TCR beta, libraries came from quantitative 5'-RACE with molecular barcodes. TCRdb ran MiXCR on the 5' RACE reads and lists one entry per CDR3 protein. The repertoire includes 200,000 to 300,000 distinct CDR3 sequences, approximately 7.6% of them detected once, and around 4.8% sits in the top ten. The study's findings and limits: Disease-linked clones proved CD8+ and comparatively uncommon in peripheral blood. The study identified a TCR beta motif of several highly homologous variants that appeared characteristic of ankylosing spondylitis blood. Reportedly, significant enrichment of disease-linked clones occurred in matched ankylosing spondylitis synovial fluid.

This TCR was recovered from a female donor with ankylosing spondylitis or in good health (not recorded which). Sequenced sample: blood, either unsorted or a sorted T cell fraction (not recorded which). This chain uses TRBV5-4 with TRBJ2-7; 7 bases line up with TRBD1. DNA of the CDR3: TGTGCCAGCAGCCGCCGGGACAGTTGGTCGTACGAGCAGTACTTC. Translated, it gives CASSRRDSWSYEQYF. The variable domain in full, with the rest retrieved from reference TRBV5-4 and TRBJ2-7, is ETGVTQSPTHLIKTRGQQVTLRCSSQSGHNTVSWYQQALGQGPQFIFQYYREEENGRGNFPPRFSGLQFPNYSSELNVNALELDDSALYLCASSRRDSWSYEQYFGPGTRLTVT.